This passage covers 16 T cell receptor beta chains from one sample sequenced in a study of cytomegalovirus exposure and HLA in healthy donors. Clones were read by immunoSEQ multiplex PCR, and TCRdb kept only the in-frame ones, dropping some. Of under 250,000 clones in the sample, around nine tenths were seen once. The sample consisted of PBMCs. The receptor set was obtained from a woman between 18 and 29 years old in good health and CMV-seropositive.

This chain joins TRBV29-1 and TRBJ2-7, with D possibly matching TRBD2 (5 bases). The CDR3 totals 13 residues. The germline gives CDR1 SQVTM, CDR2 ANQGSEA. V was shortened by 3 bases and J by 6 bases, with 15 bases between the two germline ends. The CDR3 nucleotides are TGCAGCGTTGAGTTGAACGAGGGCTCCGAGCAGTACTTC. It specifies CSVELNEGSEQYF.

The gene calls are TRBV5-1 and TRBJ1-1; no firm D call. The CDR3 contains 14 residues. Germline V CDR1 and CDR2: SGHRS, YFSETQ. Trimming removed 1 base at V and 1 base at J, with 8 bases between. The CDR3 region is CASSLHGGNTEAFF. CDR3 DNA: TGCGCCAGCAGCTTGCACGGAGGGAACACTGAAGCTTTCTTT.

The J gene is TRBJ2-7, the V gene TRBV10-1; no definite D call. V was clipped by 1 base and J by 1 base, with 8 bases between them. Per the germline V gene, CDR1 is WNHNN and CDR2 is SYGVQD (reference sequence). This CDR3 region has 14 residues. CDR3 bases: TGCGCCAGCAGTGAGTATCCACATTCCTACGAGCAGTACTTC. Translating gives CASSEYPHSYEQYF.

There are a few counts of this clone. The chain combines TRBV11-3 with TRBJ2-7; maybe TRBD2 (6 bases). The CDR3 extends over 15 amino acids. V gave up 1 base and J gave up 0 bases, with 10 bases separating them. Germline CDR1 reads SGHNT; CDR2 reads YENEEA. The CDR3 DNA follows: TGTGCCAGCAGCTTAGGTGGTAGCGGCTCCTACGAGCAGTACTTC. Protein sequence: CASSLGGSGSYEQYF. The entire variable domain, with the rest obtained from reference TRBV11-3 and TRBJ2-7, is as follows: EAGVVQSPRYKIIEKKQPVAFWCNPISGHNTLYWYLQNLGQGPELLIRYENEEAVDDSQLPKDRFSAERLKGVDSTLKIQPAELGDSAVYLCASSLGGSGSYEQYFGPGTRLTVT.

This CDR3 is CASSVDGAGTTSSYEQYF. In DNA, the CDR3 is TGTGCCAGCAGCGTAGATGGGGCGGGGACGACTAGCTCCTACGAGCAGTACTTC. J is TRBJ2-7 and V is TRBV9, with a possible D match to TRBD2 (6 bases). The CDR3 covers 18 residues. Germline V gene sequence: CDR1 SGDLS, CDR2 YYNGEE. V lost 0 bases, J lost 0 bases, and 19 bases lay in between.

The chain couples TRBV28 to TRBJ2-1, with 12 nucleotides matching TRBD1. The CDR3 contains 18 residues. The germline gives CDR1 MDHEN, CDR2 SYDVKM. V dropped 4 bases and J dropped 4; count of bases not matched to a gene: 11. In DNA, the CDR3 is TGTGCCAGCAGTTCGGGACAGGGGGCATCGTACGGATACAATGAGCAGTTCTTC. Amino acids: CASSSGQGASYGYNEQFF.

This chain joins TRBV2 and TRBJ2-2, with TRBD1 matching 7 bases. Germline V lookup: CDR1 SNHLY, CDR2 FYNNEI. The CDR3 sequence is 14 residues long. Unmatched junction bases numbered 2, after V lost 1 base and J lost 6 bases. As DNA, the CDR3 is TGTGCCAGCAGTGAAGAGACAGGGCCCGGGGAGCTGTTTTTT. Protein: CASSEETGPGELFF.

The chain combines TRBV28 with TRBJ2-1; TRBD2 agrees at 13 bases. In germline, CDR1 is MDHEN, CDR2 SYDVKM. This CDR3 is built from 19 residues. Trimming cost V 2 bases and J 7 bases; bases outside gene matches: 14. For the CDR3, the DNA is TGTGCCAGCAGTTTACCCCGGACTAGCGGGAGTCTTCTTGGTAATGAGCAGTTCTTC. Translated: CASSLPRTSGSLLGNEQFF.

This rearrangement joins TRBV7-9 to TRBJ2-7, with 9 bases fitting TRBD1. The germline V gene encodes CDR1 SEHNR and CDR2 FQNEAQ (reference sequence). V shed 5 bases and J 4 bases; nucleotides not matched to a gene: 6. The CDR3 totals 14 residues. This CDR3 is CASSKGTGLYEQYF. Written as DNA, the CDR3 is TGTGCCAGCAGCAAAGGGACAGGGTTATACGAGCAGTACTTC.

This clone was detected a few times. CDR3 sequence reads: CASSLGSPYGYTF. The CDR3 DNA follows: TGTGCCAGCAGCTTGGGCTCCCCCTATGGCTACACCTTC. The chain couples TRBV13 to TRBJ1-2, with D unclear. In germline, CDR1 is PRHDT, CDR2 FYEKMQ (reference sequence). The CDR3 is 13 amino acids. V dropped 3 bases and J dropped 4 bases, with 9 bases sitting between them. The full variable domain, with the rest looked up from reference TRBV13 and TRBJ1-2, is AAGVIQSPRHLIKEKRETATLKCYPIPRHDTVYWYQQGPGQDPQFLISFYEKMQSDKGSIPDRFSAQQFSDYHSELNMSSLELGDSALYFCASSLGSPYGYTFGSGTRLTVV.

V gene TRBV20-1 combines with J gene TRBJ2-7; D perhaps matches TRBD2 (6 bases). CDR3 length: 11 residues. The germline V gene has CDR1 DFQATT and CDR2 SNEGSKA (reference sequence). The V end lost 6 bases, the J end lost 7 bases, and 13 bases lay between the germline ends. The CDR3 nucleotides are TGCAGTGCGGAGAAGGAGGGGGAGCAGTACTTC. Amino acid sequence: CSAEKEGEQYF.

The chain combines TRBV5-4 with TRBJ2-1; tentatively, D is TRBD2 (6 bases). CDR1 and CDR2 from the germline V gene are SGHNT and YYREEE (reference sequence). Trimming stripped 4 bases from V and 7 bases from J, with 18 bases between. The CDR3 runs to 15 residues. CDR3 bases: TGTGCCAGCAGCCCCCCCGCCGGGAGTGGGAATGAGCAGTTCTTC. This codes for CASSPPAGSGNEQFF.

V is TRBV7-9 and J is TRBJ2-2; 7 bases line up with TRBD1. The CDR3 has 15 residues. Per the germline V gene, CDR1 is SEHNR and CDR2 is FQNEAQ (reference sequence). With 4 bases clipped from V and 7 bases from J, the junction kept 9 bases outside the gene matches. The CDR3 bases are TGTGCCAGCAGCTCCGACAGGGTCTTGATCGGGGAGCTGTTTTTT. Protein sequence: CASSSDRVLIGELFF.

This clone was counted at least ten times. The rearrangement links TRBV2 to TRBJ2-1; TRBD2 matches 8 bases. Looked up from germline, CDR1 is SNHLY and CDR2 is FYNNEI. The CDR3 totals 14 residues. V lost 8 bases to trimming and J lost 10 bases; unmatched junction nucleotides: 13. CDR3 DNA: TGTGCCAGCCTTACCGGGACTAGAGATTGGGAGCAGTTCTTC. It is translated as CASLTGTRDWEQFF.

V is TRBV19 and J is TRBJ2-7, with TRBD1 matching 8 bases. The CDR3 loop spans 19 amino acids. Trimming at V came to 4 bases and at J to 2 bases, leaving 19 bases not matched to a gene. Germline V CDR1 and CDR2: LNHDA, SQIVND (reference sequence). CDR3 sequence: CASSTTPPGQDYPTYEQYF. The CDR3 DNA reads TGTGCCAGTAGTACAACCCCCCCGGGACAGGACTACCCTACCTACGAGCAGTACTTC.

This clone appeared once. J is TRBJ2-1 and V is TRBV10-1; 13 nucleotides align to TRBD2. Germline V gives CDR1 WNHNN, CDR2 SYGVQD (reference sequence). V lost 4 bases and J lost 3; bases outside the gene matches: 0. CDR3 length: 15 amino acids. The CDR3 here is CASSGTSGSYNEQFF. Here the CDR3 DNA reads TGCGCCAGCAGTGGGACTAGCGGGAGCTACAATGAGCAGTTCTTC.